This T cell receptor beta chain derives from a study of T cell changes during pregnancy in multiple sclerosis. CDR1 is LNHDA and CDR2 is SQIVND in the germline V gene (reference sequence). The CDR3 has 16 amino acids. The V end was cut by 3 bases, the J end by 0 bases, with 12 bases between. This clone is a singleton in its sample. TCRdb's table, derived via immunoSEQ multiplex PCR, lists solely in-frame clones and lacks some. The sample consists of 60,000 to 75,000 clones, about 90% of them appearing once. The rearrangement links TRBV19 to TRBJ2-1; tentative D call: TRBD2 (5 bases). This sequence originates from a female donor in good health, enrolled as a control in a pregnancy study. Here the sequenced sample was peripheral blood, taken in the second trimester of pregnancy. CDR3 region: CASSILALSSYNEQFF. The CDR3 region has the DNA TGTGCCAGTAGTATTTTAGCGCTGAGCTCCTACAATGAGCAGTTCTTC.